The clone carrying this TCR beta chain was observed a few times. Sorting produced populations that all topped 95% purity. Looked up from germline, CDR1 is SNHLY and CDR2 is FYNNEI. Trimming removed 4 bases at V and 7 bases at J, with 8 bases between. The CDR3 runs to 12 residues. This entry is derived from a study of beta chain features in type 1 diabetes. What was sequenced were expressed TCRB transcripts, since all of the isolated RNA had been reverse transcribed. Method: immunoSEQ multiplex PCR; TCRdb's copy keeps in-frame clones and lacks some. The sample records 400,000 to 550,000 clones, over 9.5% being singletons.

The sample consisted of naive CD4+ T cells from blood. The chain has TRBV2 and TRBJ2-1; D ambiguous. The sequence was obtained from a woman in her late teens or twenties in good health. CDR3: CASSGVGNEQFF. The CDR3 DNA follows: TGTGCCAGCAGTGGAGTAGGGAATGAGCAGTTCTTC.